This T cell receptor beta chain was recovered during a study of blood T cell repertoires in COVID-19. As for the study in general: COVID-19 samples from acute and convalescent phases originated in the United States, Italy and Spain.

Per the original data handling: Estimation of nucleated cell counts was performed using reference gene primer amplification. Sequencing was performed with immunoSEQ multiplex PCR; in TCRdb, only in-frame clones are kept and a portion is missing. V, J and clone size are taken as reported in that table, and D and trimming were inferred from the DNA itself. The repertoire includes 220,000 or so clones, 80% to 90% of them detected once, and approximately 3.8% sits in the top ten. Participants were aged about 18 to 90 years, lived in roughly 25 US areas, and enrolled virtually. The CDR3 sequence is 11 residues long. Trimming shortened V by 3 bases and J by 4 bases, and 4 bases separated the two germline ends.

The rearrangement joins TRBV12-3 or TRBV12-4 to TRBJ2-7, with D uncertain. The sequence was obtained from a woman aged 18-29 years in a cohort exposed to, infected with or recovered from COVID-19 (not recorded which). Sequenced sample: PBMCs or T cells enriched from blood (not recorded which). The CDR3 DNA is TGTGCCAGCAGTTTTAGTTACGAGCAGTACTTC. Translated: CASSFSYEQYF.